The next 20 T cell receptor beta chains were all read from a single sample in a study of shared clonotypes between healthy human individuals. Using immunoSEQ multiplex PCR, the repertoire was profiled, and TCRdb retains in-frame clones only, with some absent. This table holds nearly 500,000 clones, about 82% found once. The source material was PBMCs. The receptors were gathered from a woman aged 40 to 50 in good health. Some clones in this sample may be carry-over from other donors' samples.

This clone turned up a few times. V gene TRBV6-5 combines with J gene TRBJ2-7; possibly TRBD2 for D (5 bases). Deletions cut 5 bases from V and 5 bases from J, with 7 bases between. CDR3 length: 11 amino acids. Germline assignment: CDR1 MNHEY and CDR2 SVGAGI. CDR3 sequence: CASSRENEQYF. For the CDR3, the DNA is TGTGCCAGCAGTAGGGAGAACGAGCAGTACTTC.

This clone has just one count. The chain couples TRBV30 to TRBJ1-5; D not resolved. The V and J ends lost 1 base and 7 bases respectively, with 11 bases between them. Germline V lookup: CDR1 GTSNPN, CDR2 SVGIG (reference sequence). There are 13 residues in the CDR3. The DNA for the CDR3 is TGTGCCTGGAGTGACGGGAACGGGCAGCCCCAGCATTTT. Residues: CAWSDGNGQPQHF.

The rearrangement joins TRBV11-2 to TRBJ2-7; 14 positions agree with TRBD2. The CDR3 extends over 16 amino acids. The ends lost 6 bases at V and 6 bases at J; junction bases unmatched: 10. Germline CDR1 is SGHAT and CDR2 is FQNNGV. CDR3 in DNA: TGTGCCAGCAGACCGACTAGCGGGAGGGTACGGGGCGAGCAGTACTTC. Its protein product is CASRPTSGRVRGEQYF.

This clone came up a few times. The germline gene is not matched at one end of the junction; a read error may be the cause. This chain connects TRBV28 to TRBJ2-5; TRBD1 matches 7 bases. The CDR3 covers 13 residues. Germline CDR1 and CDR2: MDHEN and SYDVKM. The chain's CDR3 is CASSLTGQEAQYF. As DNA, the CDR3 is TGTGCCAGCAGTTTGACAGGGCAAGAGGCCCAGTACTTC.

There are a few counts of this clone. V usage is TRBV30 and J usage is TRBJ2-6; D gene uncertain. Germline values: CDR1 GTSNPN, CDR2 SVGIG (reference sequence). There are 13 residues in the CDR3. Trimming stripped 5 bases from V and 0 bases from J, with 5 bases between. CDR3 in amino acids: CAWSRSGANVLTF. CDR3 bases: TGTGCCTGGTCGCGCTCTGGGGCCAACGTCCTGACTTTC.

CDR3 residues: CASTPGLAGDEQYF. The CDR3, as DNA: TGTGCCAGCACTCCTGGACTAGCGGGAGACGAGCAGTACTTC. The gene calls are TRBV21-1 and TRBJ2-7; no check of the table's D call, TRBD2, against the DNA was made. TRBV21-1 is reported as a pseudogene. CDR3 length equals 14 residues.

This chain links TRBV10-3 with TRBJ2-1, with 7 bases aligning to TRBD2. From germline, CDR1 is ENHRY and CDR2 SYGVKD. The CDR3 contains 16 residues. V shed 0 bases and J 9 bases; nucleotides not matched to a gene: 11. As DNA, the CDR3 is TGTGCCATCAGTGAGTCTTCGGGGGGAGGGTTCAGTGAGCAGTTCTTC. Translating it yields CAISESSGGGFSEQFF.

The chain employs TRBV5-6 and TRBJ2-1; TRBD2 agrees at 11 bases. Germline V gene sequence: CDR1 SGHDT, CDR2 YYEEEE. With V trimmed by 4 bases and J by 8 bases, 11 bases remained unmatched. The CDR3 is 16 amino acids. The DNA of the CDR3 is TGTGCCAGCAGCGCCCGACTAGCGGGAAGGATCGATGAGCAGTTCTTC. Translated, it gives CASSARLAGRIDEQFF. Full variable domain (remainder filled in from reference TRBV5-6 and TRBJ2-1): DAGVTQSPTHLIKTRGQQVTLRCSPKSGHDTVSWYQQALGQGPQFIFQYYEEEERQRGNFPDRFSGHQFPNYSSELNVNALLLGDSALYLCASSARLAGRIDEQFFGPGTRLTVL.

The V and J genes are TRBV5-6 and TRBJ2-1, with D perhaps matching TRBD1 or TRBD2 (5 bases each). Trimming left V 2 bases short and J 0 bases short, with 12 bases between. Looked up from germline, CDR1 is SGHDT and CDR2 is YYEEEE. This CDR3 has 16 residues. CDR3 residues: CASSLFGTDSYNEQFF. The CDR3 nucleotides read TGTGCCAGCAGCTTATTCGGGACCGACTCCTACAATGAGCAGTTCTTC.

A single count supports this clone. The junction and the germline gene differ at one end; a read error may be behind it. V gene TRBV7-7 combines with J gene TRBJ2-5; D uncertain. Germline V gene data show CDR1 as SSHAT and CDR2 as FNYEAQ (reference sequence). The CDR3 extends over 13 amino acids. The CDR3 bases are TGTGCTAGCAGCTTAGGCACGAGAGAGACCCAGTACTTC. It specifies CASSLGTRETQYF.

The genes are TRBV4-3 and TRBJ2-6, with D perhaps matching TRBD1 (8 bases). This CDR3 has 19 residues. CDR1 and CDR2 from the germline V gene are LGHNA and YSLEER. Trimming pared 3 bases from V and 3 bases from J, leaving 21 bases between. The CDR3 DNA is TGCGCCAGCAGCCACGAACGGACAGGGAGGGCCTTTGGGGCCAACGTCCTGACTTTC. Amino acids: CASSHERTGRAFGANVLTF.

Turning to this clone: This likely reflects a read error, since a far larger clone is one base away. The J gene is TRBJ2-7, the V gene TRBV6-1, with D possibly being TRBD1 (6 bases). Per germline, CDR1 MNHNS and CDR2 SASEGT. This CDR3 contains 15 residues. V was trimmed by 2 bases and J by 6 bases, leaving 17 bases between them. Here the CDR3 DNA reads TGTGCCAGCAGTGAAAGTGTGGGGGCCCCCTGCGAGCAGTACTTC. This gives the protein CASSESVGAPCEQYF.

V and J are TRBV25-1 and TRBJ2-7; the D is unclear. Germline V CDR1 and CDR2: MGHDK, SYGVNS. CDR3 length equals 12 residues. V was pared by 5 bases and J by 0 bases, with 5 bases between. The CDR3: CASSTHSYEQYF. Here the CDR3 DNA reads TGTGCCAGCAGTACACACTCCTACGAGCAGTACTTC.

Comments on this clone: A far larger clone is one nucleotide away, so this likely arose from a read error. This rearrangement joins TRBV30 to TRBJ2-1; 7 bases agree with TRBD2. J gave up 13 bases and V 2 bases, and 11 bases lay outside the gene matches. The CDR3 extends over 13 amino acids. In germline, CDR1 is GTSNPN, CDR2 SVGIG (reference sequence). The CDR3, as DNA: TGTGCCTGGAGTTCCATTTCCGGGACTATCCAGTTCTTC. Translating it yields CAWSSISGTIQFF.

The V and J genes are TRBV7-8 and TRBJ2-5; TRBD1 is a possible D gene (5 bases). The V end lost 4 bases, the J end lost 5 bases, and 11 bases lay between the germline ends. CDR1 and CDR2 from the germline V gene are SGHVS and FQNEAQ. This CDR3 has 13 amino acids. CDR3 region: CASSSWTSETQYF. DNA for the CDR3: TGTGCCAGCAGCTCCTGGACATCGGAGACCCAGTACTTC.

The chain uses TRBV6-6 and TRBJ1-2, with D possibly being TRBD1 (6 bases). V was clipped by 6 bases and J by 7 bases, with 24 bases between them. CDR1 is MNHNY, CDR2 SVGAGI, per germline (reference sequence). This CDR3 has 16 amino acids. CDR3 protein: CASRGTRIIFTGGYTF. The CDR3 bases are TGTGCCAGCAGGGGGACACGGATTATTTTTACGGGTGGCTACACCTTC.

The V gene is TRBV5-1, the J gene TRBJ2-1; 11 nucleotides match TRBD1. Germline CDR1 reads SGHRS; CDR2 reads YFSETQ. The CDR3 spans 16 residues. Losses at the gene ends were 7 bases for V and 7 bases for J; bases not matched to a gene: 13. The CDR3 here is CASYSQPGQGGNEQFF. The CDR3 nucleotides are TGCGCCAGCTATTCACAACCGGGACAGGGGGGGAATGAGCAGTTCTTC. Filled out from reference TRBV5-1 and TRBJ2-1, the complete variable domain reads KAGVTQTPRYLIKTRGQQVTLSCSPISGHRSVSWYQQTPGQGLQFLFEYFSETQRNKGNFPGRFSGRQFSNSRSEMNVSTLELGDSALYLCASYSQPGQGGNEQFFGPGTRLTVL.

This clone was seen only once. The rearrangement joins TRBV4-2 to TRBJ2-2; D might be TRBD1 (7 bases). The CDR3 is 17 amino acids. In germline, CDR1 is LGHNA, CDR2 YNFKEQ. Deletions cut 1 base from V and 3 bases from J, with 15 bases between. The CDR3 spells CASSQGGGGGHTGELFF. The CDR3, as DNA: TGTGCCAGCAGCCAAGGTGGAGGGGGCGGGCACACCGGGGAGCTGTTTTTT.

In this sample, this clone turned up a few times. The CDR3, as DNA: TGTGCCAGCAGCATCGGACTAGCGGGCGAGCAGTACTTC. It encodes CASSIGLAGEQYF. The V gene is TRBV11-2, the J gene TRBJ2-7; 11 bases match TRBD2. Germline V gene sequence: CDR1 SGHAT, CDR2 FQNNGV. The length of the CDR3 is 13 residues. The ends lost 5 bases at V and 6 bases at J; junction bases unmatched: 3. Full variable domain (outside the CDR3, taken from reference TRBV11-2 and TRBJ2-7): EAGVAQSPRYKIIEKRQSVAFWCNPISGHATLYWYQQILGQGPKLLIQFQNNGVVDDSQLPKDRFSAERLKGVDSTLKIQPAKLEDSAVYLCASSIGLAGEQYFGPGTRLTVT.

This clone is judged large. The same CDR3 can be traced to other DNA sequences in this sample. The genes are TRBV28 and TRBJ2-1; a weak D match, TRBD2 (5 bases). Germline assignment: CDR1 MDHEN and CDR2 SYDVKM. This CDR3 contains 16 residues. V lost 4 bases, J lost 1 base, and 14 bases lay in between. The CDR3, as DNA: TGTGCCAGCAGTTACCCTCACGGAGGTTCCTACAATGAGCAGTTCTTC. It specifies CASSYPHGGSYNEQFF.